This TCR beta chain derives from a study of blood T cell repertoires in COVID-19. The CDR3 sequence is 14 residues long. V lost 2 bases, J lost 1 base, and 0 bases stayed unmatched. Germline CDR1 is SGHAT and CDR2 is FQNNGV. The table came from immunoSEQ multiplex PCR; TCRdb's copy has only in-frame clones and leaves some out. The repertoire holds 350,000 to 400,000 clones, with around 87% as singletons. Recruits, aged roughly 18 to 90 years, lived in 20 to 30 US areas. Each participant's cohort was designated according to participant-reported clinical history. The sequencing sample was made of PBMCs or T cells enriched from blood (not recorded which). This sequence was found in a man aged 35 to 55 in a cohort exposed to, infected with or recovered from COVID-19 (not recorded which). The chain has TRBV11-2 and TRBJ1-1; 8 nucleotides agree with TRBD1. The CDR3: CASSLQGANTEAFF. CDR3 bases: TGTGCCAGCAGCTTACAGGGGGCGAACACTGAAGCTTTCTTT.